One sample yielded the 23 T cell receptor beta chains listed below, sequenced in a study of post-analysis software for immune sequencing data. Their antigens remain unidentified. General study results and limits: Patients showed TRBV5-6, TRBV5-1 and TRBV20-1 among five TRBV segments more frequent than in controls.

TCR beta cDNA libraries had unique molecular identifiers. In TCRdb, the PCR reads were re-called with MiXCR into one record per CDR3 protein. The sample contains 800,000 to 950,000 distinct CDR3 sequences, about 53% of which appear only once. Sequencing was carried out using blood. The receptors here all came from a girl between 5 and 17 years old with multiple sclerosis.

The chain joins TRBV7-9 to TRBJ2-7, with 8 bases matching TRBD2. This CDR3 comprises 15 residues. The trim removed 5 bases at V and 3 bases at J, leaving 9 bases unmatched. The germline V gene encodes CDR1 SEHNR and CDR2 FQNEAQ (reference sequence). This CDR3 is CASSPRLAPGYEQYF. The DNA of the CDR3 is TGTGCCAGCAGCCCCCGACTAGCGCCGGGCTACGAGCAGTACTTC.

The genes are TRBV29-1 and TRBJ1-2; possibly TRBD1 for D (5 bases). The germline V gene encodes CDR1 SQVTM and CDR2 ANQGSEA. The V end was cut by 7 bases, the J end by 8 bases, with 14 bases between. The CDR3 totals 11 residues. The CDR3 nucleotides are TGCAGCGCCGGACACTCAGGAGGCTACACCTTC. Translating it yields CSAGHSGGYTF.

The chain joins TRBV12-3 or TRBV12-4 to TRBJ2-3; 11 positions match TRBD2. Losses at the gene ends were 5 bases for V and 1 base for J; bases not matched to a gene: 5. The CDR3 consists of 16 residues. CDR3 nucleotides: TGTGCCAGCAGTCCACTAGCGGGAGTCGGCACAGATACGCAGTATTTT. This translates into CASSPLAGVGTDTQYF.

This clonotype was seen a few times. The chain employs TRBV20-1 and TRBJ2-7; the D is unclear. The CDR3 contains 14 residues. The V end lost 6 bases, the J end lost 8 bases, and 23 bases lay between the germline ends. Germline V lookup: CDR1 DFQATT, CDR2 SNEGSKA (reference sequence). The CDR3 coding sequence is TGCAGTGCGGGAAGAAGCCGGTTCCCGAGGAAGCAGTACTTC. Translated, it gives CSAGRSRFPRKQYF.

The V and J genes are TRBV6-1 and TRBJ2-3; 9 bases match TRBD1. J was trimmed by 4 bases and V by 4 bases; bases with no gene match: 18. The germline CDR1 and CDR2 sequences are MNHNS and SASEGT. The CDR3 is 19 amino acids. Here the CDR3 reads CASSADRGTTPDHPDTQYF. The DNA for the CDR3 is TGTGCCAGCAGTGCGGACAGGGGAACCACCCCCGACCATCCAGATACGCAGTATTTT.

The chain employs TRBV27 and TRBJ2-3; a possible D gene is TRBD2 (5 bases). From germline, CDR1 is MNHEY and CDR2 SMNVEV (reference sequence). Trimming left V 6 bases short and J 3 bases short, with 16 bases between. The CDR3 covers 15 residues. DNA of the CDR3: TGTGCCAGCAGCCCTACGCTAGCACGGACAGATACGCAGTATTTT. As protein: CASSPTLARTDTQYF.

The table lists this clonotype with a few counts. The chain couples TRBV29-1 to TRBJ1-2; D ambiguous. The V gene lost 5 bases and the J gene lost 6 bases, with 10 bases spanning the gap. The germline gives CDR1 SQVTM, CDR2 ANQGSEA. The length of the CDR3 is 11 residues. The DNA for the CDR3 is TGCAGCGTTCATTTCTGGGATGGCTACACCTTC. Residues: CSVHFWDGYTF.

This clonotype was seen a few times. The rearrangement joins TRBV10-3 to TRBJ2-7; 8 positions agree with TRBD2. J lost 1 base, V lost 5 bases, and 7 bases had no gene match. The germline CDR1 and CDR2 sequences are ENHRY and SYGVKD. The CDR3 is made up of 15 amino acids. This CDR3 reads CAISPSGLGSYEQYF. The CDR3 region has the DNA TGTGCCATCAGTCCTAGCGGGCTAGGGTCCTACGAGCAGTACTTC.

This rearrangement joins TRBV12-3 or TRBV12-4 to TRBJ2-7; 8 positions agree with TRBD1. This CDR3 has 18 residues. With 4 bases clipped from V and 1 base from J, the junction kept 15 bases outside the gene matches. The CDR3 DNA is TGTGCCAGCAGTTCCGGGACAGGCTCGCGGCGCTTTTCCTACGAGCAGTACTTC. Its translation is CASSSGTGSRRFSYEQYF.

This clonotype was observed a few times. CDR3 nucleotides: TGTGCCAGCAGTTCCTTTTGGTCAGATACGCAGTATTTT. This codes for CASSSFWSDTQYF. The chain joins TRBV27 to TRBJ2-3; no clear D gene. Deletions cut 4 bases from V and 4 bases from J, with 9 bases between. Germline V gene sequence: CDR1 MNHEY, CDR2 SMNVEV (reference sequence). The CDR3 length is 13 residues.

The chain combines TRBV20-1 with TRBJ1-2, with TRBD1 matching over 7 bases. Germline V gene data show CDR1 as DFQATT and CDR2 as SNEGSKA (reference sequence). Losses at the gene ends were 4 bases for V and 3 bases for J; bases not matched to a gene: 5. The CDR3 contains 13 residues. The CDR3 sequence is CSATGQVDYGYTF. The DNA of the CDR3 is TGCAGTGCTACCGGACAGGTGGACTATGGCTACACCTTC.

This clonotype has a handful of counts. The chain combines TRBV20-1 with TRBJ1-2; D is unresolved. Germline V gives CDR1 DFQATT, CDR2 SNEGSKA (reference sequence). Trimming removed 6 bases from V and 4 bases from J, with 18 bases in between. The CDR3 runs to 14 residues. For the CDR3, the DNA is TGCAGTGCCCGGACCCCGCCTAATTCCTATGGCTACACCTTC. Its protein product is CSARTPPNSYGYTF.

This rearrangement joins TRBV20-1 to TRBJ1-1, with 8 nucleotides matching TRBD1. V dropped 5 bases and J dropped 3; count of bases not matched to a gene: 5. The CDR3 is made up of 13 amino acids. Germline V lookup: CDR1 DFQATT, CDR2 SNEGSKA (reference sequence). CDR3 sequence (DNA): TGCAGTGCTGAGGGGGGACAGGACACTGAAGCTTTCTTT. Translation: CSAEGGQDTEAFF.

Written as DNA, the CDR3 is TGCAGCGTTGCCCTAAGACTAGCGGGGAGTTACGAGCAGTACTTC. Residues: CSVALRLAGSYEQYF. The genes are TRBV29-1 and TRBJ2-7; TRBD2 matches 11 bases. The CDR3 totals 15 residues. After removal of 4 bases from V and 4 bases from J, the junction contained 9 bases not matched to a gene. CDR1 and CDR2 from the germline V gene are SQVTM and ANQGSEA.

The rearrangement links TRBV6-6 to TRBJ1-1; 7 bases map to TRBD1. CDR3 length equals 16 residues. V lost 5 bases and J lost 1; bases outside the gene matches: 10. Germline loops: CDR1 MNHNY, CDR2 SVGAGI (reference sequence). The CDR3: CASSIRQGRGNTEAFF. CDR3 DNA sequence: TGTGCCAGCAGTATTCGACAGGGCCGGGGGAACACTGAAGCTTTCTTT.

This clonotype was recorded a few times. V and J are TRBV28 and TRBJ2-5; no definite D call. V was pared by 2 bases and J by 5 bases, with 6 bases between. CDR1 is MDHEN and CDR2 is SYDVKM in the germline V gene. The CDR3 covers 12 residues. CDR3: CASSLISETQYF. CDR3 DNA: TGTGCCAGCAGTTTAATCAGTGAGACCCAGTACTTC.

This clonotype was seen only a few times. This CDR3 is CASSLVTSGRPQETQYF. The CDR3 bases are TGCGCCAGCAGCTTGGTTACTAGCGGGAGACCCCAAGAGACCCAGTACTTC. The J gene is TRBJ2-5, the V gene TRBV5-1; 11 positions agree with TRBD2. Germline V gene data show CDR1 as SGHRS and CDR2 as YFSETQ. V shed 0 bases and J 1 base; nucleotides not matched to a gene: 5. This CDR3 spans 17 amino acids.

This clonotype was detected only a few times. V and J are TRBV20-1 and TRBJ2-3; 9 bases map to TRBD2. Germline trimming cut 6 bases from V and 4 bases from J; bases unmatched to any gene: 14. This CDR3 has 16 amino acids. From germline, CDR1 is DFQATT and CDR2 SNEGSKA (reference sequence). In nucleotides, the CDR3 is TGCAGTGCCACTGACTTAGCGGGAGCCGATCCAGATACGCAGTATTTT. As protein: CSATDLAGADPDTQYF.

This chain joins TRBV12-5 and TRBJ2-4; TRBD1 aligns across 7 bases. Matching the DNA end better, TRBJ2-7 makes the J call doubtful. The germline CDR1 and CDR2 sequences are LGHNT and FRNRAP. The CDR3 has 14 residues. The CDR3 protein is CASGPWTGTYEQYF. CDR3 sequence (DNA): TGTGCTAGTGGTCCCTGGACAGGAACCTACGAGCAGTACTTC.

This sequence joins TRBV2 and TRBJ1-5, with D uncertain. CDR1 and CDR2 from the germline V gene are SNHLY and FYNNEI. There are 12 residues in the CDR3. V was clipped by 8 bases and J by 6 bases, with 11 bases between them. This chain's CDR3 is CASSAGIQPQHF. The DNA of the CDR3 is TGTGCCAGCTCAGCCGGGATTCAGCCCCAGCATTTT.

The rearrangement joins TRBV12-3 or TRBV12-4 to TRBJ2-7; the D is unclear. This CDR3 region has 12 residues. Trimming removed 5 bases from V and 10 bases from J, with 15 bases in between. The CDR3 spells CASSTPLGEQYF. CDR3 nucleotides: TGTGCCAGCAGTACGCCCCTTGGAGAACAGTACTTC.

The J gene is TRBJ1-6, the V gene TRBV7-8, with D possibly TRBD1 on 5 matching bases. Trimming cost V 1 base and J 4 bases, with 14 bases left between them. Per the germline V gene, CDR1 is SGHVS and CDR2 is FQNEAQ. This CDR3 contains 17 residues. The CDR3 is CASSLEVREVYNSPLHF. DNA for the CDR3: TGTGCCAGCAGCTTAGAAGTCAGGGAGGTGTATAATTCACCCCTCCACTTT.

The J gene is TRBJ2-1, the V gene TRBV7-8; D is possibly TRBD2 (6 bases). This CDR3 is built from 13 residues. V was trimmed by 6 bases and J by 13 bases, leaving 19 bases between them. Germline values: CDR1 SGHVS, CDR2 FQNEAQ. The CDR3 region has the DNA TGTGCCAGCAGTCCGGCGGGGTTGACAGTACAGTTCTTC. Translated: CASSPAGLTVQFF.